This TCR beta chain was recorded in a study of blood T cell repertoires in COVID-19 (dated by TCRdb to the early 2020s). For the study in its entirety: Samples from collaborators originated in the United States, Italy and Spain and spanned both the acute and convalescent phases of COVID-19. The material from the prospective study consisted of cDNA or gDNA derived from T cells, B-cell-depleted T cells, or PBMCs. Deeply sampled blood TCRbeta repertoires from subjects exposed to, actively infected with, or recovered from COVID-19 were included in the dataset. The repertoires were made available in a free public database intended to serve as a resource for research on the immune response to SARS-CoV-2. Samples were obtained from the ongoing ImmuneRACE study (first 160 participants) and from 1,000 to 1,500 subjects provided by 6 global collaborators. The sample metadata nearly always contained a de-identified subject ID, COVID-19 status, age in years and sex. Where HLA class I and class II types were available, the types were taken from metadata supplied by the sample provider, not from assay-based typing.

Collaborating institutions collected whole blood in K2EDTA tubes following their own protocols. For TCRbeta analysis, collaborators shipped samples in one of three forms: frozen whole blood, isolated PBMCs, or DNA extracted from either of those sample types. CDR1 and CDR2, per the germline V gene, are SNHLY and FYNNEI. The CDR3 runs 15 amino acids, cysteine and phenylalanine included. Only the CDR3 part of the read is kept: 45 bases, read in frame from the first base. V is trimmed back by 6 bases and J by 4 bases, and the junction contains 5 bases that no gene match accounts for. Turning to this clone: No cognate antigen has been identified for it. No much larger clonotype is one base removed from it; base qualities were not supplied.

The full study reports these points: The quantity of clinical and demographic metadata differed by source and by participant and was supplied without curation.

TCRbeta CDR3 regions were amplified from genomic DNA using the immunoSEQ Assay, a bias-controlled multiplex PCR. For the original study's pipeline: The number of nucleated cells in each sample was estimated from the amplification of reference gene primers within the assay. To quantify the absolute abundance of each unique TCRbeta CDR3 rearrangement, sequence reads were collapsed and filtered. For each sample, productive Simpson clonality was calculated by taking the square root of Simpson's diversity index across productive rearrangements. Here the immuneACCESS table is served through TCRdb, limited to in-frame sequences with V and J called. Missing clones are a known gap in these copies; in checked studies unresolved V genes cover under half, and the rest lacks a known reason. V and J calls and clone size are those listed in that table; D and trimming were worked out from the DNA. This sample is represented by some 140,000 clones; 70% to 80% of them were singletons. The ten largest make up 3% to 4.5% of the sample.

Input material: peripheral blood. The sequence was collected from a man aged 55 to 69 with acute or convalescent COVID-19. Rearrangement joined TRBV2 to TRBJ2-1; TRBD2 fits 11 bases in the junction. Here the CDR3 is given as CASRGTSGDYNEQFF. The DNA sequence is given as TGTGCCAGCAGGGGGACTAGCGGAGATTACAATGAGCAGTTCTTC.